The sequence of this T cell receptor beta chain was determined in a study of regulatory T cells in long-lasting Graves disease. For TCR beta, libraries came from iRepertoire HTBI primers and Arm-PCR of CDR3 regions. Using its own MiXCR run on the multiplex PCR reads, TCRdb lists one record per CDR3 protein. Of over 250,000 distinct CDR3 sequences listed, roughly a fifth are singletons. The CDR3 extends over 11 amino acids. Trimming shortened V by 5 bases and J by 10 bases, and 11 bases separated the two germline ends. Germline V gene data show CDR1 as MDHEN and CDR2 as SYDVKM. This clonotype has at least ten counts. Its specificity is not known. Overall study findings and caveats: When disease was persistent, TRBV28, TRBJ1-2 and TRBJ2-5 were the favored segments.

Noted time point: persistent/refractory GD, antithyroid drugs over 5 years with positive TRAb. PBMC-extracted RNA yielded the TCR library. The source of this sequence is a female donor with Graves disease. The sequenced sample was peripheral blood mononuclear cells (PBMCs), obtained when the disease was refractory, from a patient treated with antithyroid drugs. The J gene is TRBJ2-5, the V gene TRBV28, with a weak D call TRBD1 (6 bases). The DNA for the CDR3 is TGTGCCAGCAGTACCAGACAGGTCCAGTACTTC. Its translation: CASSTRQVQYF.